Only one count was recorded for the clone carrying this TCR beta chain. V was clipped by 0 bases and J by 8 bases, with 20 bases between them. The germline CDR1 and CDR2 sequences are LGHNA and YSLEER. The CDR3 runs 16 residues. This sample was taken from a study of technical replicates of blood from several donors. Generated by immunoSEQ multiplex PCR, the TCRdb table keeps only in-frame clones and is missing some. Of roughly 70,000 clones listed, about 97% are singletons. The sequenced material came from T cells isolated from PBMCs. This rearrangement joins TRBV4-3 to TRBJ2-7; weak D call: TRBD1 (6 bases). This clonotype originated in a human donor in good health. The CDR3 nucleotides read TGCGCCAGCAGCCAAGATACAGGGACCAAAAACGCCCAGCAGTACTTC. It yields the protein CASSQDTGTKNAQQYF.